These T cell receptor beta chains were read from a single sample in a study of blood T cell repertoires in COVID-19. The repertoire was sequenced with immunoSEQ multiplex PCR; TCRdb's copy has only in-frame clones and lacks some. The repertoire holds 200,000 to 300,000 clones, with 80% to 95% as singletons. Sequencing was carried out using peripheral blood. The source of these receptors is a person under 30 with COVID-19, enrolled during active disease. CDR3s include the opening cysteine and the closing phenylalanine or tryptophan. D genes are given only for firm matches. Only some rows state a clone size, as once, few, many or a class for expanded clones.

clone_size	j_call	v_call	d_call	cdr3_aa	cdr3_nt
.	TRBJ2-3	TRBV7-2	.	CASSLRSGLGITDTQYF	TGTGCCAGCAGCTTAAGATCCGGCCTCGGGATCACAGATACGCAGTATTTT
few	TRBJ1-2	TRBV12-3/TRBV12-4	TRBD1	CASSSGQGYGYTF	TGTGCCAGCAGCTCGGGACAGGGGTATGGCTACACCTTC
.	TRBJ2-7	TRBV6-5	TRBD1	CASVGTGASEQYF	TGTGCCAGCGTCGGGACAGGGGCGAGTGAGCAGTACTTC
.	TRBJ2-7	TRBV9	TRBD2	CASSVASGRTYEQYF	TGTGCCAGCAGCGTAGCGAGCGGGAGAACCTACGAGCAGTACTTC
.	TRBJ1-4	TRBV5-1	.	CASSLFPPRNRDKEDEKLFF	TGCGCCAGCAGCCTCTTCCCACCTAGGAACCGGGACAAGGAAGATGAAAAACTGTTTTTT
.	TRBJ1-1	TRBV27	TRBD1	CASSLDRVENTEAFF	TGTGCCAGCAGCCTTGACAGGGTTGAAAACACTGAAGCTTTCTTT
.	TRBJ1-1	TRBV30	TRBD1	CAWMKGQGLVYLNTEAFF	TGTGCCTGGATGAAGGGACAGGGATTAGTTTATTTGAACACTGAAGCTTTCTTT
.	TRBJ1-2	TRBV6-1	.	CASSVANRERHYGYTF	TGTGCCAGCAGTGTCGCTAACAGGGAGCGCCACTATGGCTACACCTTC
.	TRBJ1-1	TRBV6-2/TRBV6-3	.	CASSPLGGATEAFF	TGTGCCAGCAGCCCACTGGGGGGGGCCACTGAAGCTTTCTTT
once	TRBJ2-7	TRBV10-2	TRBD1	CASSPGTGGFEQYF	TGCGCCAGCAGTCCCGGGACAGGGGGTTTCGAGCAGTACTTC
.	TRBJ1-5	TRBV6-2/TRBV6-3	.	CASSYRGASNQPQHF	TGTGCCAGCAGTTACCGGGGGGCAAGCAATCAGCCCCAGCATTTT
once	TRBJ2-7	TRBV6-5	.	CASSTYEQYF	TGTGCCAGCTCCACCTACGAGCAGTACTTC
.	TRBJ2-7	TRBV5-6	.	CASSFGETYEQYF	TGTGCCAGCAGCTTCGGAGAAACCTACGAGCAGTACTTC
.	TRBJ2-3	TRBV5-1	TRBD1	CASSWDRERTDTQYF	TGCGCCAGCAGCTGGGACAGGGAGAGGACAGATACGCAGTATTTT
.	TRBJ1-5	TRBV5-1	.	CASSLEGRTHQPQHF	TGCGCCAGCAGCTTGGAGGGGCGCACCCATCAGCCCCAGCATTTT
.	TRBJ1-1	TRBV5-1	TRBD1	CASSGGTVNTEAFF	TGCGCCAGCAGCGGCGGGACAGTGAACACTGAAGCTTTCTTT
.	TRBJ2-7	TRBV21-1	.	CASSKRADNSYEQYF	TGTGCCAGCAGCAAAAGGGCGGACAACTCCTACGAGCAGTACTTC
.	TRBJ1-2	TRBV19	.	CASSSDRDYTF	TGTGCCAGTAGTTCTGATCGGGACTACACCTTC
.	TRBJ1-1	TRBV19	.	CASSIADSANTEAFF	TGTGCCAGTAGTATCGCCGACAGCGCGAACACTGAAGCTTTCTTT
.	TRBJ1-2	TRBV6-5	.	CASSSPQGIYGYTF	TGTGCCAGCAGTTCACCACAGGGAATCTATGGCTACACCTTC
.	TRBJ2-3	TRBV28	TRBD2	CASSYAGGPAGTDTQYF	TGTGCCAGCAGTTATGCGGGAGGGCCTGCAGGCACAGATACGCAGTATTTT
.	TRBJ2-3	TRBV5-4	.	CASSLLLGVEADTQYF	TGTGCCAGCAGCCTGCTTCTTGGCGTGGAGGCAGATACGCAGTATTTT
.	TRBJ2-1	TRBV19	TRBD2	CASSIDGTSGIQFF	TGTGCCAGTAGTATAGATGGGACTAGCGGGATTCAGTTCTTC
few	TRBJ2-4	TRBV25-1	TRBD2	CASSGSELAGAKNIQYF	TGTGCCAGCAGTGGGTCGGAGCTAGCGGGAGCCAAAAACATTCAGTACTTC
.	TRBJ1-1	TRBV25-1	.	CASSEFLGENTEAFF	TGTGCCAGCAGTGAATTTCTAGGGGAGAACACTGAAGCTTTCTTT
.	TRBJ1-6	TRBV9	.	CASSPGADSPLHF	TGTGCCAGCAGCCCCGGTGCGGATTCACCCCTCCACTTT
.	TRBJ2-2	TRBV7-8	TRBD1	CASSLGAGTGDNTGELFF	TGTGCCAGCAGCTTAGGCGCCGGGACAGGGGACAACACCGGGGAGCTGTTTTTT
.	TRBJ2-3	TRBV18	.	CASSPGQFTDTQYF	TGTGCCAGCTCACCCGGACAGTTCACAGATACGCAGTATTTT
.	TRBJ2-7	TRBV12-3/TRBV12-4	.	CASSSDTSYEQYF	TGTGCCAGCAGTTCCGACACGTCCTACGAGCAGTACTTC
.	TRBJ2-1	TRBV5-4	TRBD1	CASSLGTVYNEQFF	TGTGCCAGCAGCTTAGGGACAGTTTACAATGAGCAGTTCTTC
.	TRBJ2-2	TRBV4-3	.	CASSQDSRYTGELFF	TGCGCCAGCAGCCAAGATTCCAGGTACACCGGGGAGCTGTTTTTT
.	TRBJ1-2	TRBV9	.	CASSVAPGSDGYTF	TGTGCCAGCAGCGTAGCCCCAGGGTCCGATGGCTACACCTTC
.	TRBJ1-2	TRBV25-1	.	CASLSPGGGRFGYTF	TGTGCCAGCTTATCCCCGGGAGGGGGACGATTTGGCTACACCTTC
.	TRBJ2-2	TRBV7-8	TRBD2	CASSPFATGGNTGELFF	TGTGCCAGCAGCCCTTTTGCAACGGGGGGGAACACCGGGGAGCTGTTTTTT
.	TRBJ2-1	TRBV10-3	.	CAISAGINEQFF	TGTGCCATCAGTGCAGGGATCAATGAGCAGTTCTTC
.	TRBJ2-1	TRBV6-4	TRBD2	CASSEGGTSGISEQFF	TGTGCCAGCAGTGAAGGGGGGACTAGCGGGATTAGTGAGCAGTTCTTC
.	TRBJ1-5	TRBV5-6	TRBD1	CASSNRDRDDQPQHF	TGTGCCAGCAGCAACCGGGACAGGGATGATCAGCCCCAGCATTTT
.	TRBJ2-1	TRBV28	.	CASSDRLGNEQFF	TGTGCCAGCAGTGATCGACTTGGCAATGAGCAGTTCTTC
.	TRBJ1-5	TRBV7-9	.	CASSSDSYQPQHF	TGTGCCAGCAGCTCCGACAGTTATCAGCCCCAGCATTTT
.	TRBJ2-3	TRBV5-4	.	CASSQTTSGDTQYF	TGTGCCAGCAGTCAGACGACTTCGGGGGATACGCAGTATTTT
few	TRBJ2-5	TRBV19	TRBD2	CASSIDPTGLAGGNQETQYF	TGTGCCAGTAGTATAGACCCAACGGGACTAGCGGGAGGAAACCAAGAGACCCAGTACTTC
.	TRBJ2-7	TRBV28	TRBD1	CASSSSGTGSYEQYF	TGTGCCAGCAGTTCCTCCGGGACAGGGAGCTACGAGCAGTACTTC
.	TRBJ1-1	TRBV19	.	CASPPAGAGESEAFF	TGTGCCAGTCCCCCGGCAGGGGCCGGAGAGTCTGAAGCTTTCTTT
.	TRBJ2-2	TRBV28	.	CASSLNGAGELFF	TGTGCCAGCAGTTTAAACGGGGCCGGGGAGCTGTTTTTT
.	TRBJ2-7	TRBV7-2	.	CASSLFPGSDYEQYF	TGTGCCAGCAGCTTATTCCCGGGATCTGACTACGAGCAGTACTTC
.	TRBJ2-5	TRBV11-2	.	CASSFGLEETQYF	TGTGCCAGCAGCTTTGGACTGGAGGAGACCCAGTACTTC
.	TRBJ1-2	TRBV7-8	TRBD1	CASSSYRDRAYRYTF	TGTGCCAGCAGCTCTTACCGGGACAGGGCCTATCGCTACACCTTC
.	TRBJ2-1	TRBV5-4	TRBD2	CASSETGGTNEQFF	TGTGCCAGCAGCGAGACGGGAGGGACCAATGAGCAGTTCTTC
.	TRBJ1-3	TRBV7-8	.	CASSLGLLSSGNTIYF	TGTGCCAGCAGCCTTGGACTGCTTAGCTCTGGAAACACCATATATTTT
.	TRBJ1-5	TRBV6-5	.	CASTPDRPQGQPQHF	TGTGCCAGCACCCCTGACAGGCCCCAGGGACAGCCCCAGCATTTT
.	TRBJ1-2	TRBV6-5	TRBD1	CATSPQGAFGYGYTF	TGTGCCACCTCGCCTCAGGGGGCATTTGGCTATGGCTACACCTTC
.	TRBJ1-5	TRBV29-1	.	CSVEEQVNQPQHF	TGCAGCGTTGAAGAGCAGGTGAATCAGCCCCAGCATTTT
.	TRBJ2-7	TRBV18	.	CASSPVQGYEQYF	TGTGCCAGCTCACCAGTGCAGGGGTACGAGCAGTACTTC
.	TRBJ2-1	TRBV6-2/TRBV6-3	.	CASSLTDYNEQFF	TGTGCCAGCAGCCTGACAGACTACAATGAGCAGTTCTTC
few	TRBJ2-7	TRBV27	.	CASSPKGVSSYEQYF	TGTGCCAGCAGTCCGAAGGGGGTTTCTAGCTACGAGCAGTACTTC
.	TRBJ1-5	TRBV28	TRBD1	CASGQVNQPQHF	TGTGCCAGCGGACAGGTCAATCAGCCCCAGCATTTT
.	TRBJ2-7	TRBV4-1	TRBD1	CASSQDNDRATHEQYF	TGCGCCAGCAGCCAAGATAACGACAGGGCGACCCACGAGCAGTACTTC
.	TRBJ1-1	TRBV5-1	TRBD1	CASSPHAGGQGNTEAFF	TGCGCCAGCAGCCCTCATGCGGGGGGACAGGGTAACACTGAAGCTTTCTTT